This entry features one TCR beta chain sequence. These data are taken from a study of cytomegalovirus exposure and HLA in healthy donors. Study in general: The approximately 610 first-cohort repertoires shared a platform with the 130 or so validation repertoires, as reported in a later analysis.

V lost 4 bases, J lost 5 bases, and 12 bases lay in between. Germline CDR1 WNHNN, CDR2 SYGVQD (reference sequence). This CDR3 contains 14 residues. Some clones are missing from TCRdb's copy, which holds only in-frame ones; the method was immunoSEQ multiplex PCR. Among roughly 80,000 clones, less than 95% were seen once, and the ten largest hold approximately 3.6%. The chain is built from TRBV10-1 and TRBJ2-1; D not resolved. The receptor was isolated from a woman aged 18-29 years in good health and CMV-seropositive. Sequencing was done on a sample of PBMCs. The CDR3 loop reads CASSGWLPHNEQFF. The CDR3, as DNA: TGCGCCAGCAGTGGGTGGCTTCCACACAATGAGCAGTTCTTC.